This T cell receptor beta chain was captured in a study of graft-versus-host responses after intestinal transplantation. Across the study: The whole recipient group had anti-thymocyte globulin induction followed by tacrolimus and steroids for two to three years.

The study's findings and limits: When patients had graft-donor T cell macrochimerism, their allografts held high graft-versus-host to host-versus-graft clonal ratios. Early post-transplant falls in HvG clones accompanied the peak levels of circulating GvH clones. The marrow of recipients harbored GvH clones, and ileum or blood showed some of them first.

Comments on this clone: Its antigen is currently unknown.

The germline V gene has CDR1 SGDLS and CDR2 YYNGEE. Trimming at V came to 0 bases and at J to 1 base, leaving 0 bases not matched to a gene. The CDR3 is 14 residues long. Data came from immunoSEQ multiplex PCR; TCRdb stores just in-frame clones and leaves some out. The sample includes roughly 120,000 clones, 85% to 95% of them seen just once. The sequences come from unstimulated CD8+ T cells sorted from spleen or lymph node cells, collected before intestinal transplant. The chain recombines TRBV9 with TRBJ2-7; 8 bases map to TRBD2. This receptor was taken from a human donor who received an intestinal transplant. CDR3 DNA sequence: TGTGCCAGCAGCGTAGGCGGGAGGTCCTACGAGCAGTACTTC. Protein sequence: CASSVGGRSYEQYF.